This T cell receptor (beta chain) was captured by sequencing in a study of blood T cell repertoires in COVID-19. Study at large: Whether acute or convalescent, the COVID-19 samples came from the United States, Italy and Spain.

The study drew participants aged about 18 to 95 years from 24 US areas. The CDR3 is made up of 12 amino acids. V was pared by 5 bases and J by 10 bases, with 12 bases between. Germline V gives CDR1 SGHAT, CDR2 FQNNGV. Profiled with immunoSEQ multiplex PCR; TCRdb holds only in-frame clones, not every one. The sample consists of about 200,000 clones, about four fifths of them appearing once. The clonotype originates from a woman aged 50 to 60 who had been exposed to COVID-19. The rearrangement links TRBV11-2 to TRBJ2-1, with D possibly being TRBD1 (6 bases). Sequences were obtained from PBMCs or T cells enriched from blood (not recorded which). The CDR3: CASSLQGSEQFF. CDR3 in DNA: TGTGCCAGCAGCCTACAGGGTTCCGAGCAGTTCTTC.